This T cell receptor (beta chain) appears in the sequencing data of a study of blood T cell repertoires in COVID-19. Study context: Samples of COVID-19 (acute and convalescent) were obtained from the United States, Italy and Spain. T cells, B-cell-depleted T cells, or PBMCs provided the cDNA or gDNA that served as material.

As processed by the authors: Reference gene primer amplification gave estimated nucleated cell counts. The protocol was immunoSEQ multiplex PCR, while the TCRdb copy is restricted to in-frame clones and leaves out a portion. D and trimming come from the DNA, and the V and J calls and clone size come from that table. The data hold under 250,000 clones, with 65% to 85% observed a single time. The sequenced material came from peripheral blood. The sequence was collected from a woman aged 55-70 years with acute or convalescent COVID-19.

The CDR3 loop is CASSYPGGGTDTQYF. Written as DNA, the CDR3 is TGCGCCAGCAGCTATCCCGGGGGGGGCACAGATACGCAGTATTTT. The chain couples TRBV5-1 to TRBJ2-3, with 8 nucleotides matching TRBD2. The V and J ends lost 3 bases and 1 base, in that order; junction bases with no gene match: 4. The CDR3 sequence is 15 residues long. Looked up from germline, CDR1 is SGHRS and CDR2 is YFSETQ.